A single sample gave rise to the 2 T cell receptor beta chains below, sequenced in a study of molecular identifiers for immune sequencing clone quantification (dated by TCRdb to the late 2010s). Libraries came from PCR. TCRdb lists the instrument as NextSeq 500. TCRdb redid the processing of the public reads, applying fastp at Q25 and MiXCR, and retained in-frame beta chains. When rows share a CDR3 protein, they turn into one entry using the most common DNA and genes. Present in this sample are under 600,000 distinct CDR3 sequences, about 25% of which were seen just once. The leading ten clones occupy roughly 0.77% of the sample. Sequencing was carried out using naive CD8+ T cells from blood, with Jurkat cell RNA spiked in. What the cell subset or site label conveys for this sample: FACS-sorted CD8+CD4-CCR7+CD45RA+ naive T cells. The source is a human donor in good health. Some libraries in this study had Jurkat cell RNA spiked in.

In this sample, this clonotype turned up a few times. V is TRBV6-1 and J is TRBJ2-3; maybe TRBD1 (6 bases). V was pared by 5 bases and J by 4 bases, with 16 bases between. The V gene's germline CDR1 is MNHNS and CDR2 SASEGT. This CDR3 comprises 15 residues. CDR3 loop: CASSLPSEGADTQYF. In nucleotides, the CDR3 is TGTGCCAGCAGTCTACCCTCCGAGGGGGCAGATACGCAGTATTTT.

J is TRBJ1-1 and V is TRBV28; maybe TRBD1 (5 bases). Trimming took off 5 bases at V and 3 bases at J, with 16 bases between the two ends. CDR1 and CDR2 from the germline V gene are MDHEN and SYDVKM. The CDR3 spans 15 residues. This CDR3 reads CASSQQWGVHTEAFF. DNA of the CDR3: TGTGCCAGCAGTCAACAATGGGGGGTGCACACTGAAGCTTTCTTT.